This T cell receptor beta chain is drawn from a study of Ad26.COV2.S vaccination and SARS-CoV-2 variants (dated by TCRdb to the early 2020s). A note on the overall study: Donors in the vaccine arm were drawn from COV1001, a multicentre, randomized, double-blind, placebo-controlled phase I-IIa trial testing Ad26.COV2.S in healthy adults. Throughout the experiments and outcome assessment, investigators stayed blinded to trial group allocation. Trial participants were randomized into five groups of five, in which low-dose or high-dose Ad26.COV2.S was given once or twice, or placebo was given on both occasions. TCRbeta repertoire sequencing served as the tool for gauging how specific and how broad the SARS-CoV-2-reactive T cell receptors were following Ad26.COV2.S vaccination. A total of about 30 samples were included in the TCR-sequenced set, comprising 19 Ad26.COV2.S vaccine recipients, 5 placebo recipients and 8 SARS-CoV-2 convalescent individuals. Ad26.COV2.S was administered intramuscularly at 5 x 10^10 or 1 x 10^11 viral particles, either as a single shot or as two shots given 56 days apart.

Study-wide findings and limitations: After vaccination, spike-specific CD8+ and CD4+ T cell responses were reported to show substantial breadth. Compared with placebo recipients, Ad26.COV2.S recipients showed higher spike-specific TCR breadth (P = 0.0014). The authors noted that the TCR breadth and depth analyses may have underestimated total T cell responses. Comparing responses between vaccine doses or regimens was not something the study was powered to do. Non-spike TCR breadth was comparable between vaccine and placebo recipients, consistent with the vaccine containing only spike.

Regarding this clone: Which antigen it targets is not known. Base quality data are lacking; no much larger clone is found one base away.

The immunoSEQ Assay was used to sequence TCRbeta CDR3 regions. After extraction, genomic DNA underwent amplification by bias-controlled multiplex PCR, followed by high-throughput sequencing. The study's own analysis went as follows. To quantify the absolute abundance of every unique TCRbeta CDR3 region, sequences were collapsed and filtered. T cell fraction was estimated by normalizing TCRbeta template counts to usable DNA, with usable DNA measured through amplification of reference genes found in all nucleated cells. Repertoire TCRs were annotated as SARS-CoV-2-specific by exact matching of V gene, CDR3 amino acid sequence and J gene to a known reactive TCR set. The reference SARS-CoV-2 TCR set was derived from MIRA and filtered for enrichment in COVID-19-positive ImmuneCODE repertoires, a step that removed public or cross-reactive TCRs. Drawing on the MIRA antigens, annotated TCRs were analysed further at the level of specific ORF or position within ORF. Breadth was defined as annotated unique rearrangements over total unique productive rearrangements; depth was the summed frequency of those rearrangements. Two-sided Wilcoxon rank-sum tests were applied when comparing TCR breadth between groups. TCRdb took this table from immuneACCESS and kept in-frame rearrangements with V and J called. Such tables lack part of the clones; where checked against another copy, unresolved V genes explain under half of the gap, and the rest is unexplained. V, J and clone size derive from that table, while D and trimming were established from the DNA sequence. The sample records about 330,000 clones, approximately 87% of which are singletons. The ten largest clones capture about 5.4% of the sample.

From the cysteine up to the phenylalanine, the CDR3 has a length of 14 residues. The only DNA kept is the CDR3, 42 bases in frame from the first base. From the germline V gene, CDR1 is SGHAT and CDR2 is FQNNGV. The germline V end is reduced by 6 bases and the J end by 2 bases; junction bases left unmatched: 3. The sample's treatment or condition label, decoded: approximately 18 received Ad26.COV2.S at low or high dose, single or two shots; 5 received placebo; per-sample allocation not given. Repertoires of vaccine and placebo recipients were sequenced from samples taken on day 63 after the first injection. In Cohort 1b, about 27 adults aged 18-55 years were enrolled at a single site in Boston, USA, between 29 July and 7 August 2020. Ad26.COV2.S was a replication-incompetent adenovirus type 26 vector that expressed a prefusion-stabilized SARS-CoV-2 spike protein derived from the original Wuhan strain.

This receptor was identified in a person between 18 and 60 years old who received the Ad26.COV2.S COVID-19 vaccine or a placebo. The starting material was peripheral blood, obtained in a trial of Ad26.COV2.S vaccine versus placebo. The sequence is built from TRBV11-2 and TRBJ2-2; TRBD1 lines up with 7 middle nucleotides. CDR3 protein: CASRGTVNTGELFF. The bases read TGTGCCAGCAGGGGGACAGTTAACACCGGGGAGCTGTTTTTT.